The rows below give T cell receptor beta chains drawn from one sample of a study of blood T cell repertoires in COVID-19. The repertoire was sequenced with immunoSEQ multiplex PCR; TCRdb's copy has only in-frame clones and lacks some. The sample yields 200,000 to 250,000 clones, 80% to 85% seen once. Source material: peripheral blood. Every receptor here comes from a woman aged 55-75 years who had recovered from COVID-19. Each CDR3 is given with its conserved first and last residue. D genes are given only for firm matches. Not every row has a clone size; where given, it reads once, few, many or a size class.

cdr3_aa: CATSSLTEPIPYTEAFF
cdr3_nt: TGTGCCACCAGCTCGCTAACGGAGCCTATTCCGTACACTGAAGCTTTCTTT
j_call: TRBJ1-1
v_call: TRBV15
d_call: NA
clone_size: once

cdr3_aa: CASSWRTDNEQFF
cdr3_nt: TGTGCCAGCAGCTGGCGTACAGACAATGAGCAGTTCTTC
j_call: TRBJ2-1
v_call: TRBV3-1/TRBV3-2
d_call: NA
clone_size: NA

cdr3_aa: CASSLVPGFDNQPQHF
cdr3_nt: TGTGCCAGCAGCTTGGTACCGGGGTTTGACAATCAGCCCCAGCATTTT
j_call: TRBJ1-5
v_call: TRBV5-5
d_call: NA
clone_size: NA

cdr3_aa: CASSSGSQETQYF
cdr3_nt: TGTGCCAGCAGTAGCGGGAGCCAAGAGACCCAGTACTTC
j_call: TRBJ2-5
v_call: TRBV12-3/TRBV12-4
d_call: TRBD2
clone_size: few

cdr3_aa: CASSPGLAGGQETQYF
cdr3_nt: TGTGCCAGTAGTCCGGGACTAGCGGGGGGCCAAGAGACCCAGTACTTC
j_call: TRBJ2-5
v_call: TRBV19
d_call: TRBD2
clone_size: NA

cdr3_aa: CASRPNRGDTQYF
cdr3_nt: TGTGCCAGCAGACCTAATAGGGGAGATACGCAGTATTTT
j_call: TRBJ2-3
v_call: TRBV12-3/TRBV12-4
d_call: NA
clone_size: NA

cdr3_aa: CASRGRDSLKNIQYF
cdr3_nt: TGTGCCAGTAGGGGCCGGGACAGCCTAAAAAACATTCAGTACTTC
j_call: TRBJ2-4
v_call: TRBV19
d_call: TRBD1
clone_size: NA

cdr3_aa: CASSLKLAGGTGELFF
cdr3_nt: TGTGCCAGCAGCTTAAAGCTAGCGGGGGGCACCGGGGAGCTGTTTTTT
j_call: TRBJ2-2
v_call: TRBV7-6
d_call: TRBD2
clone_size: few

cdr3_aa: CASSLAPGATQYF
cdr3_nt: TGTGCCAGCAGCTTAGCGCCGGGTGCGACCCAGTACTTC
j_call: TRBJ2-5
v_call: TRBV7-2
d_call: NA
clone_size: NA

cdr3_aa: CASSYSGNTGELFF
cdr3_nt: TGTGCCAGCAGTTACTCCGGTAACACCGGGGAGCTGTTTTTT
j_call: TRBJ2-2
v_call: TRBV6-5
d_call: NA
clone_size: NA

cdr3_aa: CASSVTGNTEAFF
cdr3_nt: TGTGCCAGCAGCGTAACGGGGAACACTGAAGCTTTCTTT
j_call: TRBJ1-1
v_call: TRBV9
d_call: NA
clone_size: NA

cdr3_aa: CAWKTGGRGNTIYF
cdr3_nt: TGTGCCTGGAAGACAGGGGGTCGTGGAAACACCATATATTTT
j_call: TRBJ1-3
v_call: TRBV30
d_call: TRBD1
clone_size: NA

cdr3_aa: CASSLLTGKNTEAFF
cdr3_nt: TGCGCCAGCAGCTTGTTGACGGGTAAGAACACTGAAGCTTTCTTT
j_call: TRBJ1-1
v_call: TRBV5-1
d_call: NA
clone_size: NA